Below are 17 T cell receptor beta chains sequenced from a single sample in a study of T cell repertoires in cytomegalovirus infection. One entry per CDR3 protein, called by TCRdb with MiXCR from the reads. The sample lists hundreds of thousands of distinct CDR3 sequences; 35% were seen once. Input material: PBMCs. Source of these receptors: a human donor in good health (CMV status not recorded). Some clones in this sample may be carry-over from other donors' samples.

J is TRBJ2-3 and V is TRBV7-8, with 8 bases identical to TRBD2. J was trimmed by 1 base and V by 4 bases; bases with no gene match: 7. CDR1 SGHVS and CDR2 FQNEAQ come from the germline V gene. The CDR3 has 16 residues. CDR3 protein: CASSWGRREGTDTQYF. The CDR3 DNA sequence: TGTGCCAGCAGCTGGGGGCGGCGGGAGGGCACAGATACGCAGTATTTT.

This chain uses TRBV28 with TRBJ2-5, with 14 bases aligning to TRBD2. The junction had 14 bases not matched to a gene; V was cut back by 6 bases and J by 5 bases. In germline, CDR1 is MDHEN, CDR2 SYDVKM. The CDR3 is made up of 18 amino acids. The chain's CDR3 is CASRSIPGLAGERETQYF. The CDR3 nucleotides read TGTGCCAGCAGGAGTATCCCGGGACTAGCGGGAGAGCGGGAGACCCAGTACTTC.

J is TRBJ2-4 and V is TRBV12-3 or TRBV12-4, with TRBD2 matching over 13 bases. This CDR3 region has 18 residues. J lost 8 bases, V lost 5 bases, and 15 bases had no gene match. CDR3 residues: CASSGKRRTSGSGDIQYF. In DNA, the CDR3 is TGTGCCAGCAGTGGAAAAAGGCGGACTAGCGGGAGTGGGGACATTCAGTACTTC.

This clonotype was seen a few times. The CDR3 spells CASRKQASSYNEQFF. In DNA form, the CDR3 reads TGTGCCAGCAGAAAACAAGCGAGCTCCTACAATGAGCAGTTCTTC. The rearrangement joins TRBV6-5 to TRBJ2-1; D not resolved. V was pared by 6 bases and J by 0 bases, with 12 bases between. The length of the CDR3 is 15 residues. Per germline, CDR1 MNHEY and CDR2 SVGAGI.

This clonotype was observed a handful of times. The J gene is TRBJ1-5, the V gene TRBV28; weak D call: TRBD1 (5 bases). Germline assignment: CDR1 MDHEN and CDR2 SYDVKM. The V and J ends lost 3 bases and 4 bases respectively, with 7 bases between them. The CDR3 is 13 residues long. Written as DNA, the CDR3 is TGTGCCAGCAGTTTTCGACAGAATCAGCCCCAGCATTTT. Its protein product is CASSFRQNQPQHF.

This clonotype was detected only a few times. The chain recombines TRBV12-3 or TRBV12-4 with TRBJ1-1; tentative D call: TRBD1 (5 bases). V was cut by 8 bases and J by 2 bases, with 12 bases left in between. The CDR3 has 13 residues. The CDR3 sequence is CASFPGRNTEAFF. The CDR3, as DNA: TGTGCCAGCTTCCCAGGGAGAAACACTGAAGCTTTCTTT.

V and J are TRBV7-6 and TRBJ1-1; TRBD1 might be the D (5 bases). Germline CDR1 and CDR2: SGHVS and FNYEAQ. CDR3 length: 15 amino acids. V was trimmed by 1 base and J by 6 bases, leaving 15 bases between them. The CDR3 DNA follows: TGTGCCAGCAGCTTAGTCTGGGGGGGGAAGGCTGAAGCTTTCTTT. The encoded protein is CASSLVWGGKAEAFF. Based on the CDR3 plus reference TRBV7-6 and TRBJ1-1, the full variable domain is GAGVSQSPRYKVTKRGQDVALRCDPISGHVSLYWYRQALGQGPEFLTYFNYEAQQDKSGLPNDRFSAERPEGSISTLTIQRTEQRDSAMYRCASSLVWGGKAEAFFGQGTRLTVV.

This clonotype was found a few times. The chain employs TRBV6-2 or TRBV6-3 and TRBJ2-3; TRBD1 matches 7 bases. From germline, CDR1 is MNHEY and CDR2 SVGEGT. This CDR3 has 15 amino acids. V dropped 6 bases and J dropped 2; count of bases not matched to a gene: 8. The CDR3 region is CASRSSTGFTDTQYF. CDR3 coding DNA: TGTGCCAGCAGAAGCTCGACAGGGTTCACAGATACGCAGTATTTT.

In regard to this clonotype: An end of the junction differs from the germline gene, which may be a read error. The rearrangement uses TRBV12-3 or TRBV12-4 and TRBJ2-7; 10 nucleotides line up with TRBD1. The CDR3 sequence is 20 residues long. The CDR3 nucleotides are TGTGCCAGCAGTACCCAGACCGGGACAGGGGCCCAACACCGTTCCTACGAGCATTACTTC. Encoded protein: CASSTQTGTGAQHRSYEHYF.

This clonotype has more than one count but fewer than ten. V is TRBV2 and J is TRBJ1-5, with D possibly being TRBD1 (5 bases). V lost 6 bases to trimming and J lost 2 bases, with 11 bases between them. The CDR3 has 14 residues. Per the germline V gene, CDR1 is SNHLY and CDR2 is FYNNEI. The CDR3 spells CASRTGRGNQPQHF. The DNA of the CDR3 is TGTGCCAGCAGGACGGGGCGGGGCAATCAGCCCCAGCATTTT.

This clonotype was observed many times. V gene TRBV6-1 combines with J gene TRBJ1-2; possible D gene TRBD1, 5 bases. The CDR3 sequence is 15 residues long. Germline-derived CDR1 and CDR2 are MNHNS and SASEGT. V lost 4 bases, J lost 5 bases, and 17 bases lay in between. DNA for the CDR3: TGTGCCAGCAGTGTTGAGGGTAAAGGGGCTTATGGCTACACCTTC. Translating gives CASSVEGKGAYGYTF.

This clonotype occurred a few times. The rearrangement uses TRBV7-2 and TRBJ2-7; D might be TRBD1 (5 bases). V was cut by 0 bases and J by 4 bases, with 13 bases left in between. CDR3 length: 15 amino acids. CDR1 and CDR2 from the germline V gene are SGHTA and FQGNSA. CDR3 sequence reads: CASSLARIGVYEQYF. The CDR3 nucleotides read TGTGCCAGCAGCTTAGCGCGGATAGGGGTGTACGAGCAGTACTTC.

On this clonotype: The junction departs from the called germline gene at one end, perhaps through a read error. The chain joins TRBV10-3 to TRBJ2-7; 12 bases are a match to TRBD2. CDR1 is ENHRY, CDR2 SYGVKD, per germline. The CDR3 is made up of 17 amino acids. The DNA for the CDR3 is TGTGCCATCAGTGAGGGGCTAGCGGGAGGGCCCTCCAACGAGCAGTACTTC. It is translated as CAISEGLAGGPSNEQYF.

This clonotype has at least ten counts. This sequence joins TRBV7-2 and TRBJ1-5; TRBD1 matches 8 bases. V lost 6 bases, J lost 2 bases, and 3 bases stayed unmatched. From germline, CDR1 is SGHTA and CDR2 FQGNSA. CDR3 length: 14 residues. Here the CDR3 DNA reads TGTGCCAGCAGATTGGACAGGGGCAATCAGCCCCAGCATTTT. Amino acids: CASRLDRGNQPQHF.

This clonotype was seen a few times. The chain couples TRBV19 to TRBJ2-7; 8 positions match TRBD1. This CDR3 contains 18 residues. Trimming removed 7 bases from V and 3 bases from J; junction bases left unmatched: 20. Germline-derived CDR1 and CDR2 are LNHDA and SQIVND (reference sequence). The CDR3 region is CASTPGTGSWVEGYEQYF. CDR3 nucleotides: TGTGCCAGTACCCCCGGGACAGGATCTTGGGTGGAAGGCTACGAGCAGTACTTC.

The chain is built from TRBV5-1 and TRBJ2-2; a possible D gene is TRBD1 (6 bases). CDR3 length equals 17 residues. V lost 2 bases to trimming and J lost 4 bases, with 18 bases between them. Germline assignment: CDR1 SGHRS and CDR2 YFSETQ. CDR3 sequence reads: CASSFGTPSSGTGELFF. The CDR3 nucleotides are TGCGCCAGCAGCTTTGGGACACCTTCTTCGGGCACCGGGGAGCTGTTTTTT.

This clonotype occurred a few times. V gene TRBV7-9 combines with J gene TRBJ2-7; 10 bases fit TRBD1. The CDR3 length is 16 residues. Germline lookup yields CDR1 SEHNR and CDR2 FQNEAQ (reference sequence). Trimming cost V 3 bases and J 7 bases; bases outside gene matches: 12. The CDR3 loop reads CASSLASGTGAQEQYF. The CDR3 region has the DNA TGTGCCAGCAGCTTGGCCTCCGGGACAGGGGCGCAAGAGCAGTACTTC.